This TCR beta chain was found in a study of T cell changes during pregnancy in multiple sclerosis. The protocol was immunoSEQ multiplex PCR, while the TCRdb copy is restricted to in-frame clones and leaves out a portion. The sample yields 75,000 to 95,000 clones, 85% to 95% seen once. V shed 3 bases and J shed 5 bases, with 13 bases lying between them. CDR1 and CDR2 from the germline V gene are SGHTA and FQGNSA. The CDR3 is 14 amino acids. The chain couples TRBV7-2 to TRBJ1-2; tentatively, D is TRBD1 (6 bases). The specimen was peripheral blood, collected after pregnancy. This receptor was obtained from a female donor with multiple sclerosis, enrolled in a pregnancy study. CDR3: CASSFDRTYYGYTF. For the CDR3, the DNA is TGTGCCAGCAGCTTCGACAGGACTTATTATGGCTACACCTTC.